These 23 T cell receptor beta chains were all obtained from the same sample, sequenced in a study of cytomegalovirus exposure and HLA in healthy donors. With 60 Vbeta and 13 Jbeta primers, the PCR was carried out. Assay: immunoSEQ multiplex PCR; the TCRdb copy retains only in-frame clones and omits some. The profile shows about 150,000 clones, 70% to 80% of them singletons. The sequencing sample was made of PBMCs. The receptors come from a man aged 50-60 years in good health and CMV-seropositive.

This chain connects TRBV5-1 to TRBJ1-3, with 9 bases matching TRBD1. This CDR3 region has 16 residues. V lost 3 bases, J lost 0 bases, and 4 bases stayed unmatched. Per germline, CDR1 SGHRS and CDR2 YFSETQ. CDR3 residues: CASSSWGQGSGNTIYF. In DNA form, the CDR3 reads TGCGCCAGCAGCTCCTGGGGACAGGGCTCTGGAAACACCATATATTTT.

This chain joins TRBV5-1 and TRBJ1-3, with D perhaps TRBD1 (6 bases). The V gene lost 2 bases and the J gene lost 4 bases, with 13 bases spanning the gap. Germline CDR1 SGHRS, CDR2 YFSETQ. This CDR3 comprises 15 residues. The CDR3: CASSFSGAGGNTIYF. CDR3 coding DNA: TGCGCCAGCAGCTTTTCAGGGGCGGGCGGAAACACCATATATTTT.

The genes are TRBV19 and TRBJ2-7; 8 bases are shared with TRBD1. V trimming: 5 bases; J trimming: 3 bases; junction bases outside the gene matches: 6. The V gene's germline CDR1 is LNHDA and CDR2 SQIVND (reference sequence). CDR3 size: 14 residues. CDR3 nucleotides: TGTGCCAGTAGTTTCCCAGGGGGCGGCTACGAGCAGTACTTC. This sequence encodes CASSFPGGGYEQYF.

This clone was observed once. V is TRBV27 and J is TRBJ2-1; 8 bases fit TRBD2. The J segment lost 6 bases and the V segment lost 3 bases, leaving 4 bases of the junction unmatched. Germline V gene sequence: CDR1 MNHEY, CDR2 SMNVEV (reference sequence). The CDR3 is 14 residues long. CDR3 residues: CASSLSLAGNEQFF. CDR3 nucleotides: TGTGCCAGCAGTTTGAGTCTAGCGGGCAATGAGCAGTTCTTC.

J is TRBJ2-7 and V is TRBV5-1; D is ambiguous. The CDR3 has 15 residues. V lost 0 bases and J lost 0, with 10 bases in between. CDR1 and CDR2 (germline): SGHRS, YFSETQ. The CDR3 DNA reads as TGCGCCAGCAGCTTGGCCGCTAGGAGCTCCTACGAGCAGTACTTC. Translation: CASSLAARSSYEQYF.

This clone appeared a single time. The chain is built from TRBV6-6 and TRBJ2-7, with D possibly TRBD1 on 6 matching bases. Germline V gene sequence: CDR1 MNHNY, CDR2 SVGAGI (reference sequence). CDR3 length equals 16 residues. Trimming removed 5 bases at V and 4 bases at J, with 21 bases between. CDR3 loop: CASSQGIRQASYEQYF. CDR3 coding DNA: TGTGCCAGCAGTCAAGGAATACGACAGGCTTCTTACGAGCAGTACTTC.

The chain has TRBV5-4 and TRBJ2-7; 8 bases match TRBD2. The V and J ends lost 4 bases and 2 bases, in that order; junction bases with no gene match: 8. This CDR3 contains 15 residues. Germline CDR1 and CDR2: SGHNT and YYREEE (reference sequence). The CDR3 loop reads CASSPSGSFAYEQYF. CDR3 bases: TGTGCCAGCAGCCCTAGCGGGTCGTTCGCCTACGAGCAGTACTTC.

In the case of this clone: In the same sample, other DNA sequences code for this CDR3. The chain carries TRBV5-1 and TRBJ2-3, with D possibly being TRBD1 (5 bases). This CDR3 has 16 amino acids. Trimming removed 0 bases at V and 0 bases at J, with 11 bases between. Germline CDR1 and CDR2: SGHRS and YFSETQ. The CDR3 here is CASSLEAPGSTDTQYF. The DNA of the CDR3 is TGCGCCAGCAGCTTGGAAGCGCCAGGGAGCACAGATACGCAGTATTTT.

As concerns this clone: At one boundary the junction diverges from the germline segment, which might be a read error. The chain employs TRBV7-9 and TRBJ1-2, with a weak D call TRBD1 (5 bases). The CDR3 is made up of 13 amino acids. The germline V gene has CDR1 SEHNR and CDR2 FQNEAQ (reference sequence). The CDR3 sequence is CSSSARVYYGYTF. The CDR3 DNA is TGTTCCAGCAGCGCCAGGGTTTACTATGGCTACACCTTC.

This clone has more than one count but fewer than ten. The chain is built from TRBV25-1 and TRBJ2-1; D may be TRBD1 (6 bases). The CDR3 runs to 15 residues. CDR1 is MGHDK and CDR2 is SYGVNS in the germline V gene. The germline V and J ends were trimmed by 2 bases and 4 bases, with 12 bases remaining between them. CDR3 nucleotide sequence: TGTGCCAGCAGTGAAGGCAGGGGCCTATACAATGAGCAGTTCTTC. Translation: CASSEGRGLYNEQFF.

The rearrangement joins TRBV7-9 to TRBJ1-2, with 7 bases aligning to TRBD1. The V gene end was trimmed by 5 bases and the J gene end by 3 bases; junction bases not matched to a gene: 3. Germline CDR1 is SEHNR and CDR2 is FQNEAQ (reference sequence). The CDR3 runs 13 residues. CDR3 in amino acids: CASSPTGDYGYTF. For the CDR3, the DNA is TGTGCCAGCAGCCCTACAGGGGACTATGGCTACACCTTC.

The gene calls are TRBV6-1 and TRBJ1-1, with 10 bases lining up with TRBD1. Unmatched junction bases numbered 8, after V lost 5 bases and J lost 8 bases. The germline gives CDR1 MNHNS, CDR2 SASEGT. This CDR3 is 14 amino acids long. The CDR3 reads CASSRGQGIAEAFF. The CDR3 nucleotides are TGTGCCAGCAGTCGGGGACAGGGGATTGCCGAAGCTTTCTTT.

J is TRBJ2-1 and V is TRBV5-1; 10 nucleotides agree with TRBD1. The CDR3 loop spans 16 amino acids. Germline V gene lookup returns CDR1 SGHRS and CDR2 YFSETQ. V lost 2 bases, J lost 12 bases, and 14 bases stayed unmatched. The CDR3 DNA is TGCGCCAGCAGCTTAACCTCGGGACAGGGGCCGCGGGGGCAGTTCTTC. This gives the protein CASSLTSGQGPRGQFF.

This sequence joins TRBV5-1 and TRBJ2-5; unclear D gene. The DNA end is more similar to TRBJ2-7, so the J call may be wrong. The CDR3 runs 14 residues. CDR1 is SGHRS, CDR2 YFSETQ, per germline. CDR3: CASSLERPAYEQYF. In DNA, the CDR3 is TGCGCCAGCAGCTTAGAGAGGCCAGCCTACGAGCAGTACTTC.

The V call is TRBV28, the J call TRBJ2-1, with D perhaps matching TRBD2 (5 bases). The ends were cut back, 5 bases at V and 7 bases at J, with 18 bases in the middle. The CDR3 runs 15 residues. Germline CDR1 is MDHEN and CDR2 is SYDVKM. The CDR3 bases are TGTGCCAGCAGTCCCAGACTCAGCGGTATGAATGAGCAGTTCTTC. This codes for CASSPRLSGMNEQFF.

The chain is built from TRBV5-1 and TRBJ2-7; TRBD2 is a possible D gene (10 bases). The V gene's germline CDR1 is SGHRS and CDR2 YFSETQ. The length of the CDR3 is 20 residues. V dropped 4 bases and J dropped 4 bases, with 33 bases sitting between them. CDR3 coding DNA: TGCGCCAGCAGCGGGATCGACAGGGGGGTTAGCGGGAGGACCGAATACGAGCAGTACTTC. Its translation: CASSGIDRGVSGRTEYEQYF.

This clone was counted a single time. The chain is built from TRBV28 and TRBJ2-2, with TRBD1 identical over 9 bases. Trimming removed 2 bases from V and 1 base from J; junction bases left unmatched: 5. CDR1 MDHEN and CDR2 SYDVKM come from the germline V gene. There are 17 residues in the CDR3. CDR3 amino acids: CASSLVRDRVNTGELFF. In DNA, the CDR3 is TGTGCCAGCAGTTTAGTCCGGGACAGGGTGAACACCGGGGAGCTGTTTTTT.

The chain recombines TRBV14 with TRBJ2-7, with D possibly being TRBD1 (5 bases). Germline CDR1 SGHDN, CDR2 FVKESK. V was cut by 1 base and J by 2 bases, with 12 bases left in between. CDR3 size: 15 residues. In DNA form, the CDR3 reads TGTGCCAGCAGCCAAGTGGCCAGGGCGGCCTACGAGCAGTACTTC. It codes for CASSQVARAAYEQYF. Combining the CDR3 with reference TRBV14 and TRBJ2-7 gives the whole variable domain EAGVTQFPSHSVIEKGQTVTLRCDPISGHDNLYWYRRVMGKEIKFLLHFVKESKQDESGMPNNRFLAERTGGTYSTLKVQPAELEDSGVYFCASSQVARAAYEQYFGPGTRLTVT.

V is TRBV9 and J is TRBJ1-4, with D possibly being TRBD1 (6 bases). Germline V gene data show CDR1 as SGDLS and CDR2 as YYNGEE. V gave up 0 bases and J gave up 8 bases, with 14 bases separating them. The CDR3 is 15 residues long. Here the CDR3 reads CASSVVAGAGEKLFF. The CDR3 nucleotides read TGTGCCAGCAGCGTAGTAGCGGGGGCTGGAGAAAAACTGTTTTTT.

This clone was observed a single time. The chain is built from TRBV29-1 and TRBJ2-3; the D is unclear. This CDR3 is built from 12 residues. V lost 4 bases and J 5 bases, leaving 10 bases between the germline ends. CDR1 and CDR2 from the germline V gene are SQVTM and ANQGSEA. As DNA, the CDR3 is TGCAGCGTTGGTCTGGGCATAGATACGCAGTATTTT. Protein sequence: CSVGLGIDTQYF.

This clone was counted a single time. The chain has TRBV18 and TRBJ1-2; TRBD1 agrees at 8 bases. The CDR3 runs 12 residues. The germline V gene encodes CDR1 KGHSH and CDR2 LQKENI. With 3 bases clipped from V and 6 bases from J, the junction kept 0 bases outside the gene matches. Here the CDR3 DNA reads TGTGCCAGCTCACCGGACAGGGATGGCTACACCTTC. This translates into CASSPDRDGYTF.

V and J are TRBV6-6 and TRBJ1-5, with D maybe TRBD1 (5 bases). Germline V lookup: CDR1 MNHNY, CDR2 SVGAGI (reference sequence). The CDR3 consists of 14 residues. V lost 2 bases and J lost 1, with 6 bases in between. The CDR3 nucleotides read TGTGCCAGCAGTTACCAGGGAAGCAATCAGCCCCAGCATTTT. Its translation: CASSYQGSNQPQHF.

The chain joins TRBV5-1 to TRBJ2-1; D uncertain. This CDR3 has 15 residues. V shed 4 bases and J shed 2 bases, with 13 bases lying between them. Germline CDR1 is SGHRS and CDR2 is YFSETQ. The chain's CDR3 is CASSHGDAPYNEQFF. The DNA for the CDR3 is TGCGCCAGCAGCCACGGAGATGCCCCCTACAATGAGCAGTTCTTC.